This TCR beta chain was identified during a study of blood T cell repertoires in COVID-19. Study background: Italy, Spain and the United States were the sources of the convalescent and acute COVID-19 samples.

Here immunoSEQ multiplex PCR was the method, and the copy in TCRdb shows in-frame clones only, minus some. This sample has about 300,000 clones, with around 87% found just once. Germline CDR1 SGDLS, CDR2 YYNGEE. The trim removed 3 bases at V and 8 bases at J, leaving 6 bases unmatched. CDR3 length: 15 residues. The clonotype was recovered from a woman between 40 and 50 years old who had recovered from COVID-19. The sample comprised peripheral blood. The chain is built from TRBV9 and TRBJ2-1, with 12 positions matching TRBD1. The CDR3 is CASSGSGQGADEQFF. In DNA, the CDR3 is TGTGCCAGCAGCGGGTCGGGACAGGGGGCCGATGAGCAGTTCTTC.